The subject of this entry is one T cell receptor (beta chain). Its antigen remains unidentified. PCR involved 60 Vbeta and 13 Jbeta primers. Assay used: immunoSEQ multiplex PCR; TCRdb lists only in-frame clones, some missing. In the table there are about 160,000 clones, over 70% of which are singletons. The sample comes from a study of cytomegalovirus exposure and HLA in healthy donors. Study-wide results and limits: Cytomegalovirus association was assigned to about 150 TCR beta chains.

Germline V gene lookup returns CDR1 SGHAT and CDR2 FQNNGV. The CDR3 runs to 17 residues. Deletions cut 0 bases from V and 0 bases from J, with 12 bases between. V and J are TRBV11-2 and TRBJ2-1, with no clear D. Sequenced: PBMCs. The receptor was isolated from a woman in her thirties or forties in good health and CMV-seropositive. The CDR3 reads CASSLDRVLSSYNEQFF. The CDR3 DNA reads as TGTGCCAGCAGCTTAGATCGGGTCCTCTCCTCCTACAATGAGCAGTTCTTC.